Listed below are T cell receptor beta chains from one sample, sequenced in a study of CD8 T cells in ankylosing spondylitis. A single record per CDR3 protein comes from TCRdb applying MiXCR to the 5' RACE reads. The table has 30,000 to 40,000 distinct CDR3 sequences, 10% to 13% seen once. The sequenced sample was blood, either unsorted or a sorted T cell fraction (not recorded which). The receptors were sampled from a male donor with ankylosing spondylitis or in good health (not recorded which). Each CDR3 is given with its conserved first and last residue. D genes are given only for firm matches. Expanded clones get a size class; other rows say once, few or many, or leave the size out.

D gene: NA
J gene: TRBJ2-5
clone size: many
V gene: TRBV7-8
CDR3 DNA: TGTGCCAGCTGGGACGGAGGGGGAGAGACCCAGTACTTC
CDR3 protein: CASWDGGGETQYF

D gene: TRBD2
J gene: TRBJ2-1
clone size: few
V gene: TRBV7-4
CDR3 DNA: TGTGTTAGTGGTCCGCTGACAAGCGGGAGGGCCCTACGTAATGAGCAGTTCTTC
CDR3 protein: CVSGPLTSGRALRNEQFF

D gene: NA
J gene: TRBJ2-7
clone size: many
V gene: TRBV9
CDR3 DNA: TGTGCCAGCAGCGTAGGAGACGCGATGGGGACGGGGGAGCAGTACTTC
CDR3 protein: CASSVGDAMGTGEQYF

D gene: TRBD1
J gene: TRBJ2-3
clone size: NA
V gene: TRBV7-3
CDR3 DNA: TGTGCCAGCAGCAGAACAGGGGGAGGAAGCACAGATACGCAGTATTTT
CDR3 protein: CASSRTGGGSTDTQYF

D gene: NA
J gene: TRBJ1-1
clone size: many
V gene: TRBV18
CDR3 DNA: TGTGCCAGCTCACCACCGATGGGTTCTGAAGCTTTCTTT
CDR3 protein: CASSPPMGSEAFF

D gene: NA
J gene: TRBJ2-5
clone size: many
V gene: TRBV5-1
CDR3 DNA: TGCGCCAGCAGCTTCAGCGGGCAAGAGACCCAGTACTTC
CDR3 protein: CASSFSGQETQYF

D gene: NA
J gene: TRBJ2-2
clone size: many
V gene: TRBV24-1
CDR3 DNA: TGTGCCACCAGTGACCAGACCGACACCGGGGAGCTGTTTTTT
CDR3 protein: CATSDQTDTGELFF

D gene: NA
J gene: TRBJ1-3
clone size: many
V gene: TRBV4-2
CDR3 DNA: TGTGCCAGCAGCCATGGCCCCGGGCACAGCTCTGGAAACACCATATATTTT
CDR3 protein: CASSHGPGHSSGNTIYF

D gene: TRBD2
J gene: TRBJ2-1
clone size: NA
V gene: TRBV11-3
CDR3 DNA: TGTGCCAGCAGCGGAAGGACTAGCGGGGGGTCGTTTCAGCAGTTCTTC
CDR3 protein: CASSGRTSGGSFQQFF

D gene: NA
J gene: TRBJ2-5
clone size: many
V gene: TRBV12-3/TRBV12-4
CDR3 DNA: TGTGCCAGCAGTCACCCCTCGGGCGGGTCTAAGATAGAGACCCAGTACTTC
CDR3 protein: CASSHPSGGSKIETQYF

D gene: NA
J gene: TRBJ2-1
clone size: many
V gene: TRBV11-2
CDR3 DNA: TGTGCCAGCAGCTTAATGGATGAGCAGTTCTTC
CDR3 protein: CASSLMDEQFF

D gene: NA
J gene: TRBJ2-2
clone size: many
V gene: TRBV2
CDR3 DNA: TGTGCCAGCAGTGACCAATACACCGGGGAGCTGTTTTTT
CDR3 protein: CASSDQYTGELFF

D gene: TRBD1
J gene: TRBJ2-5
clone size: many
V gene: TRBV29-1
CDR3 DNA: TGCAGCGTTGATGACAGGGGGTTCGAGACCCAGTACTTC
CDR3 protein: CSVDDRGFETQYF

D gene: NA
J gene: TRBJ2-3
clone size: many
V gene: TRBV6-2/TRBV6-3
CDR3 DNA: TGTGCCAGCAGCTCGTTGTTCGGGTACACAGATACGCAGTATTTT
CDR3 protein: CASSSLFGYTDTQYF

D gene: NA
J gene: TRBJ2-3
clone size: many
V gene: TRBV9
CDR3 DNA: TGTGCCAGCAGCACGCGATCAGGGAGGGATACGCAGTATTTT
CDR3 protein: CASSTRSGRDTQYF

D gene: NA
J gene: TRBJ2-3
clone size: many
V gene: TRBV20-1
CDR3 DNA: TGCAGTGCTGGAGTAGGAGATACGCAGTATTTT
CDR3 protein: CSAGVGDTQYF

D gene: TRBD1
J gene: TRBJ2-7
clone size: few
V gene: TRBV7-9
CDR3 DNA: TGTGCCGTGGGACAGAGCTCCTACGAGCAGTACTTC
CDR3 protein: CAVGQSSYEQYF

D gene: TRBD2
J gene: TRBJ2-4
clone size: many
V gene: TRBV6-1
CDR3 DNA: TGTGCCAGCAACGCGGGGGGACTAGCGGCCGCCAAAAACATTCAGTACTTC
CDR3 protein: CASNAGGLAAAKNIQYF

D gene: NA
J gene: TRBJ2-2
clone size: many
V gene: TRBV5-1
CDR3 DNA: TGCGCCAGCAGCTTGGGGCAGGTGATCACCGGGGAGCTGTTTTTT
CDR3 protein: CASSLGQVITGELFF

D gene: TRBD1
J gene: TRBJ1-2
clone size: NA
V gene: TRBV6-2/TRBV6-3
CDR3 DNA: TGTGCCAGCAGGGGACAGGAGGGCTATGGCTACACCTTC
CDR3 protein: CASRGQEGYGYTF

D gene: TRBD1
J gene: TRBJ2-3
clone size: NA
V gene: TRBV18
CDR3 DNA: TGTGCCAGCTCACCACGAGACAGGGAGTACACAGATACGCAGTATTTT
CDR3 protein: CASSPRDREYTDTQYF

D gene: NA
J gene: TRBJ1-3
clone size: many
V gene: TRBV27
CDR3 DNA: TGTGCCAGCAGCCCCGGAGTAGGGTCTGGAAACACCATATATTTT
CDR3 protein: CASSPGVGSGNTIYF

D gene: NA
J gene: TRBJ2-4
clone size: NA
V gene: TRBV30
CDR3 DNA: TGTGCCCTCCAACTAGCAGGAAACATTCAGTACTTC
CDR3 protein: CALQLAGNIQYF

D gene: TRBD1
J gene: TRBJ1-1
clone size: many
V gene: TRBV5-1
CDR3 DNA: TGCGCCAGCACGGGACAGGGTGGTAACACTGAAGCTTTCTTT
CDR3 protein: CASTGQGGNTEAFF

D gene: NA
J gene: TRBJ2-3
clone size: many
V gene: TRBV11-2
CDR3 DNA: TGTGCCAGCAGCTTAGCTGTTAGCACAGATACGCAGTATTTT
CDR3 protein: CASSLAVSTDTQYF

D gene: NA
J gene: TRBJ2-7
clone size: NA
V gene: TRBV12-1
CDR3 DNA: TGTGCCAGCAGCCCTGGGCGCGTCGCTTACTACGAGCAGTACTTC
CDR3 protein: CASSPGRVAYYEQYF

D gene: NA
J gene: TRBJ2-3
clone size: NA
V gene: TRBV23-1
CDR3 DNA: TGCGCCAGCAGTCAAACCCAAGACAGAGTAGTGGATACGCAGTATTTT
CDR3 protein: CASSQTQDRVVDTQYF

D gene: NA
J gene: TRBJ1-2
clone size: many
V gene: TRBV10-2
CDR3 DNA: TGCGCCAGCTCGGGACTCTACCAGAACTATGGCTACACCTTC
CDR3 protein: CASSGLYQNYGYTF

D gene: TRBD1
J gene: TRBJ1-2
clone size: many
V gene: TRBV20-1
CDR3 DNA: TGCAGTGCTAGGGGGACAGAGTCATTCTACACCTTC
CDR3 protein: CSARGTESFYTF

D gene: NA
J gene: TRBJ1-1
clone size: few
V gene: TRBV5-8
CDR3 DNA: TGTGCCAGCAGCCCGGGGCAGGGGAACACTGAAGCTTTCTTT
CDR3 protein: CASSPGQGNTEAFF

D gene: TRBD2
J gene: TRBJ2-2
clone size: NA
V gene: TRBV9
CDR3 DNA: TGTGCCAGCAGCGTAGGTTCGGGAGGGAACACCGGGGAGCTGTTTTTT
CDR3 protein: CASSVGSGGNTGELFF

D gene: TRBD2
J gene: TRBJ2-7
clone size: many
V gene: TRBV5-8
CDR3 DNA: TGTGCCAGCAGCCGGGGGGTCAAGGGCCCAACCTACGAGCAGTACTTC
CDR3 protein: CASSRGVKGPTYEQYF

D gene: TRBD1
J gene: TRBJ1-1
clone size: once
V gene: TRBV12-3/TRBV12-4
CDR3 DNA: TGTGCCTGCAGTTTACTCGCTTACAGGGGTTCGGTAAGGGACACTGAAGCTTTCTTT
CDR3 protein: CACSLLAYRGSVRDTEAFF

D gene: NA
J gene: TRBJ2-3
clone size: many
V gene: TRBV4-1
CDR3 DNA: TGCGCCAGCAGCCAAGGATCGTTCACAGATACGCAGTATTTT
CDR3 protein: CASSQGSFTDTQYF

D gene: TRBD1
J gene: TRBJ2-7
clone size: many
V gene: TRBV20-1
CDR3 DNA: TGCAGTGCCCGACATACAGGGGGCTACGAGCAGTACTTC
CDR3 protein: CSARHTGGYEQYF

D gene: TRBD1
J gene: TRBJ1-5
clone size: NA
V gene: TRBV7-9
CDR3 DNA: TGTGCCAGCAGCGGAGGGACAGATCAGCCCCAGCATTTT
CDR3 protein: CASSGGTDQPQHF

D gene: TRBD1
J gene: TRBJ1-5
clone size: many
V gene: TRBV20-1
CDR3 DNA: TGCAGTGCCCCGGGGGACAGGGGTCAGCCCCAGCATTTT
CDR3 protein: CSAPGDRGQPQHF

D gene: NA
J gene: TRBJ2-7
clone size: many
V gene: TRBV5-1
CDR3 DNA: TGCGCCAGCAGCCGCGAGATGGCGACGACCTACGAGCAGTACTTC
CDR3 protein: CASSREMATTYEQYF

D gene: TRBD2
J gene: TRBJ2-7
clone size: few
V gene: TRBV15
CDR3 DNA: TGTGCCACCAGCAGAGGGCTAGCGGGGCCCAAGGGGGAGCAGTACTTC
CDR3 protein: CATSRGLAGPKGEQYF

D gene: NA
J gene: TRBJ2-3
clone size: NA
V gene: TRBV6-2/TRBV6-3
CDR3 DNA: TGTGCCAGCAGCCGTCTTAGGGCGGAGGGGTCAGATACGCAGTATTTT
CDR3 protein: CASSRLRAEGSDTQYF

D gene: NA
J gene: TRBJ2-3
clone size: NA
V gene: TRBV2
CDR3 DNA: TGTGCCAGCAGTTATAGCTCCCTTGGCACAGATACGCAGTATTTT
CDR3 protein: CASSYSSLGTDTQYF

D gene: NA
J gene: TRBJ1-1
clone size: few
V gene: TRBV29-1
CDR3 DNA: TGCAGCGTTGGGCAGGGGCGCGGTGAAGCTTTCTTT
CDR3 protein: CSVGQGRGEAFF

D gene: TRBD2
J gene: TRBJ2-7
clone size: many
V gene: TRBV27
CDR3 DNA: TGTGCCAGCAGTTCTCTAGCGGGTACCTACGAGCAGTACTTC
CDR3 protein: CASSSLAGTYEQYF

D gene: TRBD2
J gene: TRBJ2-2
clone size: many
V gene: TRBV12-3/TRBV12-4
CDR3 DNA: TGTGCCAGCAGTCCTTTTAGCGGGAGGGGCACCGGGGAGCTGTTTTTT
CDR3 protein: CASSPFSGRGTGELFF

D gene: NA
J gene: TRBJ2-1
clone size: many
V gene: TRBV7-3
CDR3 DNA: TGTGCCAGCAGCTCAACAGGGGAGGACAATGAGCAGTTCTTC
CDR3 protein: CASSSTGEDNEQFF

D gene: TRBD2
J gene: TRBJ2-2
clone size: many
V gene: TRBV10-3
CDR3 DNA: TGTGCCATCAGTGAGTCTAGCGGGGGCACCGGGGAGCTGTTTTTT
CDR3 protein: CAISESSGGTGELFF

D gene: TRBD1
J gene: TRBJ1-2
clone size: many
V gene: TRBV29-1
CDR3 DNA: TGCAGCGTTGAAGACAAGACAGGGGTTAATGGCTACACCTTC
CDR3 protein: CSVEDKTGVNGYTF

D gene: TRBD1
J gene: TRBJ2-5
clone size: many
V gene: TRBV29-1
CDR3 DNA: TGCAGCGTAAAACCGGGACAGAGCCAAGAGACCCAGTACTTC
CDR3 protein: CSVKPGQSQETQYF

D gene: NA
J gene: TRBJ2-2
clone size: many
V gene: TRBV6-4
CDR3 DNA: TGTGCCAGCAGTGACTCTTACACCGGGGAGCTGTTTTTT
CDR3 protein: CASSDSYTGELFF

D gene: NA
J gene: TRBJ1-6
clone size: many
V gene: TRBV6-5
CDR3 DNA: TGTGCCAGCAGTTCTACTTCCGGGACAACGAATACACCCCTCCACTTT
CDR3 protein: CASSSTSGTTNTPLHF

D gene: TRBD2
J gene: TRBJ2-1
clone size: many
V gene: TRBV5-1
CDR3 DNA: TGCGCCAGCAGCTTAGCGGGATGGGGAGGGGATGAGCAGTTCTTC
CDR3 protein: CASSLAGWGGDEQFF

D gene: TRBD2
J gene: TRBJ2-2
clone size: many
V gene: TRBV19
CDR3 DNA: TGTGCCAGTACCTATAGCGGGAGTGGCACCGGGGAGCTGTTTTTT
CDR3 protein: CASTYSGSGTGELFF

D gene: NA
J gene: TRBJ1-3
clone size: many
V gene: TRBV6-9
CDR3 DNA: TGTGCAGCGGGGGACGGAAACACCATATATTTT
CDR3 protein: CAAGDGNTIYF

D gene: NA
J gene: TRBJ2-4
clone size: many
V gene: TRBV7-2
CDR3 DNA: TGTGCCAGCAGCTTAGCGATGGGGGTAAACATTCAGTACTTC
CDR3 protein: CASSLAMGVNIQYF

D gene: NA
J gene: TRBJ2-7
clone size: many
V gene: TRBV5-1
CDR3 DNA: TGCGCCAGCAACGACTATGATTCCTACGAGCAGTACTTC
CDR3 protein: CASNDYDSYEQYF

D gene: NA
J gene: TRBJ2-7
clone size: medium-sized
V gene: TRBV7-9
CDR3 DNA: TGTGCCAGCAGCTTTTATAAATCCTCCGAGCAGTACTTC
CDR3 protein: CASSFYKSSEQYF

D gene: NA
J gene: TRBJ2-1
clone size: many
V gene: TRBV11-2
CDR3 DNA: TGTGCCAGCAGCCTAAGTGGGGTTTTCAATGAGCAGTTCTTC
CDR3 protein: CASSLSGVFNEQFF

D gene: NA
J gene: TRBJ2-3
clone size: NA
V gene: TRBV14
CDR3 DNA: TGTGCCAGCAGTCGGAACGGGCCGCTGGATACGCAGTATTTT
CDR3 protein: CASSRNGPLDTQYF

D gene: NA
J gene: TRBJ2-3
clone size: many
V gene: TRBV6-1
CDR3 DNA: TGTGCCAGCAGTGAACAGGGAGGAGATACGCAGTATTTT
CDR3 protein: CASSEQGGDTQYF

D gene: NA
J gene: TRBJ1-6
clone size: many
V gene: TRBV5-4
CDR3 DNA: TGTGCCAGCACAGATAGGGGGGGAGGGAATTCACCCCTCCACTTT
CDR3 protein: CASTDRGGGNSPLHF